The entry that follows covers one T cell receptor beta chain sequence. The CDR3 extends over 16 amino acids. Germline CDR1 is SGHNT and CDR2 is YENEEA. Trimming left V 2 bases short and J 1 base short, with 13 bases between. The data originate from a study of blood T cell repertoires in COVID-19. Study-level background: The samples span acute and convalescent COVID-19 from the United States, Italy and Spain.

In the original processing: The authors estimated nucleated cell counts from reference gene primer amplification. Profiled with immunoSEQ multiplex PCR; TCRdb holds only in-frame clones, not every one. The DNA was the basis for D and trimming; V, J and clone size are from that table. The sample carries roughly 100,000 clones, 85% to 95% recorded once. Sequencing was performed on peripheral blood. The TCR originated in a man aged 50-60 years with active COVID-19. The V call is TRBV11-3, the J call TRBJ2-3, with a possible D match to TRBD2 (6 bases). CDR3 nucleotide sequence: TGTGCCAGCAGCTTAAAATGGGGGACTGGCACAGATACGCAGTATTTT. Translated: CASSLKWGTGTDTQYF.